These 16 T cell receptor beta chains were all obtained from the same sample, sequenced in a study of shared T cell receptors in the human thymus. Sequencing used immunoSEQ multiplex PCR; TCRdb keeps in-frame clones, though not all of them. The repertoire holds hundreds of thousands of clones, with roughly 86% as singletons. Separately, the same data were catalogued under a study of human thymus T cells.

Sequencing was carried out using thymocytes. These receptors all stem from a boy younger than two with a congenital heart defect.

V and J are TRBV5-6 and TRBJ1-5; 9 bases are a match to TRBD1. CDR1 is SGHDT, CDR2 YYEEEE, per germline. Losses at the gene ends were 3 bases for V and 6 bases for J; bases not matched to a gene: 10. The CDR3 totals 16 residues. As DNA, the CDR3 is TGTGCCAGCAGCTCGTGGAAAGGACAGGGGAGTCAGCCCCAGCATTTT. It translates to CASSSWKGQGSQPQHF. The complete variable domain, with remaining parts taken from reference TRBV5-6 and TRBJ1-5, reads DAGVTQSPTHLIKTRGQQVTLRCSPKSGHDTVSWYQQALGQGPQFIFQYYEEEERQRGNFPDRFSGHQFPNYSSELNVNALLLGDSALYLCASSSWKGQGSQPQHFGDGTRLSIL.

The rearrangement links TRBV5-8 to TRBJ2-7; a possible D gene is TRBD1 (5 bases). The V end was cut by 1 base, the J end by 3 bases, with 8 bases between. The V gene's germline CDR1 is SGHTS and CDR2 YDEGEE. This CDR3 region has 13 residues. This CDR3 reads CASSLHRHYEQYF. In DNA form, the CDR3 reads TGTGCCAGCAGCTTGCACAGGCACTACGAGCAGTACTTC.

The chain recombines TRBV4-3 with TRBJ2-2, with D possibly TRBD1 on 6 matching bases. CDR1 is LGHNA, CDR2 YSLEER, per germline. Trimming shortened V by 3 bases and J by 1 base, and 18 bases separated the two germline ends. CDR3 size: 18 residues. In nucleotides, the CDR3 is TGCGCCAGCAGCCATCAAGTTAAGAAGGGACAGAACACCGGGGAGCTGTTTTTT. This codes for CASSHQVKKGQNTGELFF.

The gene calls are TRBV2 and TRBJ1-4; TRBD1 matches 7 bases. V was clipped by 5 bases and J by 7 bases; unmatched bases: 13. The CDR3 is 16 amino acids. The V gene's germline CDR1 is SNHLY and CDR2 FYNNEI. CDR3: CASSQGHRGLGEKLFF. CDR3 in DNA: TGTGCCAGCAGTCAAGGACACAGGGGTTTGGGTGAAAAACTGTTTTTT.

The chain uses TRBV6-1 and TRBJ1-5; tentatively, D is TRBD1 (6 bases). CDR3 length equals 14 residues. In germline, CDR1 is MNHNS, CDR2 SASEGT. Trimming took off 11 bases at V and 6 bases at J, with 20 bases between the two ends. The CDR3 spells CAVRIRGFGQPQHF. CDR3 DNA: TGTGCCGTTCGTATCAGGGGTTTTGGTCAGCCCCAGCATTTT.

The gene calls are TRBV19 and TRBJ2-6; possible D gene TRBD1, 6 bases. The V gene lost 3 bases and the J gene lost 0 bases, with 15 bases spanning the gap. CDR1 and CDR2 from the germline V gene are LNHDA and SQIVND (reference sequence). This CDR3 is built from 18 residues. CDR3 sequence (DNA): TGTGCCAGTAGTATTCCGGGACATGAAGTCTCTGGGGCCAACGTCCTGACTTTC. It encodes CASSIPGHEVSGANVLTF.

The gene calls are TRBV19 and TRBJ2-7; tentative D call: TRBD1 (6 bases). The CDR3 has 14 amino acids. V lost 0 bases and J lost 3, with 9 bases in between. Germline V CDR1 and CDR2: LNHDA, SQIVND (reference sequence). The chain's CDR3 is CASSIDPDSYEQYF. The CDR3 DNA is TGTGCCAGTAGTATAGACCCGGACAGCTACGAGCAGTACTTC.

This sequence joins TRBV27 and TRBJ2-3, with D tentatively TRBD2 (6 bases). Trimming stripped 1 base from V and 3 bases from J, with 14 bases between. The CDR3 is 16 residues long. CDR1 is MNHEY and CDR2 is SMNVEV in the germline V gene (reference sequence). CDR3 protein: CASSLCPPGGTDTQYF. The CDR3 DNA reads TGTGCCAGCAGTTTATGTCCCCCAGGAGGGACAGATACGCAGTATTTT.

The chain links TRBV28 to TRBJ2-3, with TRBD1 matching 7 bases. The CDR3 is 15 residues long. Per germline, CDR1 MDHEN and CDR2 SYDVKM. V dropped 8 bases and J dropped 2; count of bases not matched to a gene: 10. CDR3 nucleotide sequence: TGTGCCAGCGTAGACAGGGAACCACACACAGATACGCAGTATTTT. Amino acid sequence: CASVDREPHTDTQYF.

In nucleotides, the CDR3 is TGTGCCAGCAGCTCGGGGAACCTGGCTTACAATGAGCAGTTCTTC. Residues: CASSSGNLAYNEQFF. The rearrangement uses TRBV7-9 and TRBJ2-1; tentatively, D is TRBD2 (5 bases). Germline V gene sequence: CDR1 SEHNR, CDR2 FQNEAQ (reference sequence). This CDR3 has 15 residues. The ends were cut back, 4 bases at V and 4 bases at J, with 14 bases in the middle.

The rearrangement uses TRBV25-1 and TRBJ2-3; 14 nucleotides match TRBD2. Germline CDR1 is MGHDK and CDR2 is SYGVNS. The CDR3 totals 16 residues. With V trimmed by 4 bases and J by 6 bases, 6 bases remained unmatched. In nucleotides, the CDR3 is TGTGCCAGCAGTGCCGGACTAGCGGGGGGAGGGGATACGCAGTATTTT. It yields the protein CASSAGLAGGGDTQYF.

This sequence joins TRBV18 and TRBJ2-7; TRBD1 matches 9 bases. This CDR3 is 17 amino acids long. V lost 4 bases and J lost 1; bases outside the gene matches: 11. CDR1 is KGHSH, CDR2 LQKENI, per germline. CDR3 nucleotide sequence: TGTGCCAGCTCACTGGGACAGGGTGGCGATCGTTCCTACGAGCAGTACTTC. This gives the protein CASSLGQGGDRSYEQYF. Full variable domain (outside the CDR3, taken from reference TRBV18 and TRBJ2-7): NAGVMQNPRHLVRRRGQEARLRCSPMKGHSHVYWYRQLPEEGLKFMVYLQKENIIDESGMPKERFSAEFPKEGPSILRIQQVVRGDSAAYFCASSLGQGGDRSYEQYFGPGTRLTVT.

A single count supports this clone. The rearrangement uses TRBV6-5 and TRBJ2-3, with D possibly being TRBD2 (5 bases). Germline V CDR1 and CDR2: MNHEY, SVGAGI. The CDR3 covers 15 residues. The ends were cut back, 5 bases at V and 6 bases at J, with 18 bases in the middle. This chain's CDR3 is CASSRTVGPLDTQYF. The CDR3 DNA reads TGTGCCAGCAGTCGGACTGTCGGTCCTTTGGATACGCAGTATTTT.

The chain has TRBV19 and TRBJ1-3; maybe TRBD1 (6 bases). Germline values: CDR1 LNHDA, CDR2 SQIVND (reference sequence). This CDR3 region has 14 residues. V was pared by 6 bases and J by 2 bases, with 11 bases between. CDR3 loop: CASSPKGAGNTIYF. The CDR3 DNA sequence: TGTGCCAGTAGCCCTAAGGGGGCTGGAAACACCATATATTTT.

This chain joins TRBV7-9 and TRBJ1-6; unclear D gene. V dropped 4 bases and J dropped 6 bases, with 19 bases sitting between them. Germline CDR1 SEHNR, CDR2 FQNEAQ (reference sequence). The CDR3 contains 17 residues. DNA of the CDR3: TGTGCCAGCAGCTCAACTCAATTCATCTCACTTAATTCACCCCTCCACTTT. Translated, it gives CASSSTQFISLNSPLHF.

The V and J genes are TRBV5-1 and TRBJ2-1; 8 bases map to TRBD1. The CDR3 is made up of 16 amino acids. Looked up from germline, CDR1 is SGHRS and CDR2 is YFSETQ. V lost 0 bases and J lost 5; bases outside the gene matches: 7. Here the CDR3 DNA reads TGCGCCAGCAGCTTGGGCCGCCAGGGGGCGGACAATGAGCAGTTCTTC. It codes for CASSLGRQGADNEQFF.